This entry lists 12 T cell receptor beta chains sequenced from one sample in a study of blood T cell repertoires in COVID-19. Sequencing was performed with immunoSEQ multiplex PCR; in TCRdb, only in-frame clones are kept and a portion is missing. The table includes about 330,000 clones, 83% detected once. Source material: peripheral blood. The receptor source for this set is a woman aged 50 to 65 with acute or convalescent COVID-19.

V usage is TRBV3-1 (or the pseudogene TRBV3-2) and J usage is TRBJ1-5; no clear D gene. The CDR3 length is 14 residues. Germline V gene sequence: CDR1 LGHDT, CDR2 YNNKEL (reference sequence). Trimming took 1 base from V and 6 from J, leaving 10 bases between them. The CDR3 reads CASSQAGLGQPQHF. As DNA, the CDR3 is TGTGCCAGCAGCCAAGCCGGGTTGGGTCAGCCCCAGCATTTT.

The chain uses TRBV7-8 and TRBJ1-3, with 10 positions matching TRBD1. J gave up 9 bases and V 5 bases, and 7 bases lay outside the gene matches. Germline-derived CDR1 and CDR2 are SGHVS and FQNEAQ. The CDR3 is 14 amino acids. CDR3 in amino acids: CASSKPGQGTTIYF. The CDR3 DNA reads as TGTGCCAGCAGCAAACCGGGACAGGGGACCACCATATATTTT.

This chain joins TRBV25-1 and TRBJ2-7, with 7 bases matching TRBD1. V was clipped by 4 bases and J by 2 bases; unmatched bases: 5. CDR1 and CDR2 (germline): MGHDK, SYGVNS. This CDR3 is built from 14 residues. The CDR3 bases are TGTGCCAGCAGTGTGGACAGGTCAACCTACGAGCAGTACTTC. This codes for CASSVDRSTYEQYF.

This clone came up a few times. The chain links TRBV27 to TRBJ2-1; 7 nucleotides agree with TRBD2. The CDR3 sequence is 18 residues long. Trimming removed 4 bases from V and 8 bases from J; junction bases left unmatched: 20. In germline, CDR1 is MNHEY, CDR2 SMNVEV (reference sequence). CDR3 nucleotides: TGTGCCAGCAGTTCAGGTTTAGTAGGCGGGAGAAGACTCTATGAGCAGTTCTTC. It specifies CASSSGLVGGRRLYEQFF.

The table lists this clone with a count of one. The chain links TRBV3-1 (or the pseudogene TRBV3-2) to TRBJ1-5; D ambiguous. V shed 1 base and J shed 6 bases, with 13 bases lying between them. This CDR3 region has 15 residues. Germline CDR1 LGHDT, CDR2 YNNKEL (reference sequence). This CDR3 reads CASSQGVQSAQPQHF. The DNA of the CDR3 is TGTGCCAGCAGCCAAGGGGTACAGTCGGCTCAGCCCCAGCATTTT.

The chain links TRBV4-1 to TRBJ1-6, with D unresolved. This CDR3 is built from 15 residues. Trimming stripped 1 base from V and 0 bases from J, with 4 bases between. Per germline, CDR1 MGHRA and CDR2 YSYEKL. This CDR3 reads CASSQALSYNSPLHF. Written as DNA, the CDR3 is TGCGCCAGCAGCCAAGCCCTCTCCTATAATTCACCCCTCCACTTT.

V gene TRBV5-5 combines with J gene TRBJ2-1; TRBD2 matches at 9 bases. The CDR3 sequence is 14 residues long. V lost 4 bases, J lost 7 bases, and 6 bases stayed unmatched. The germline CDR1 and CDR2 sequences are SGHKS and YYEKEE (reference sequence). CDR3 bases: TGTGCCAGCAGCACCGGTCTAGCGGGAAATGAGCAGTTCTTC. As protein: CASSTGLAGNEQFF.

This sequence joins TRBV7-2 and TRBJ1-4, with TRBD1 matching over 8 bases. Germline CDR1 reads SGHTA; CDR2 reads FQGNSA. The J segment lost 7 bases and the V segment lost 2 bases, leaving 9 bases of the junction unmatched. The CDR3 length is 16 residues. DNA for the CDR3: TGTGCCAGCAGCTTACTCTCAGGGGGCGCCGGTGAAAAACTGTTTTTT. It yields the protein CASSLLSGGAGEKLFF.

This sequence joins TRBV4-1 and TRBJ2-1; no reliable D call. Trimming cost V 6 bases and J 0 bases, with 18 bases left between them. Per the germline V gene, CDR1 is MGHRA and CDR2 is YSYEKL. The CDR3 runs 17 residues. The CDR3 spells CASSHPYLSSSYNEQFF. The CDR3 DNA follows: TGCGCCAGCAGTCACCCTTATCTGTCGAGCTCCTACAATGAGCAGTTCTTC.

The chain joins TRBV11-2 to TRBJ1-4; D is unresolved. Germline V gene lookup returns CDR1 SGHAT and CDR2 FQNNGV. V was shortened by 3 bases and J by 10 bases, with 9 bases between the two germline ends. CDR3 length: 12 residues. In DNA form, the CDR3 reads TGTGCCAGCAGCTTCCCTAGAGGAAAACTGTTTTTT. It translates to CASSFPRGKLFF.

This sequence joins TRBV4-2 and TRBJ2-2, with TRBD1 identical over 8 bases. Germline CDR1 LGHNA, CDR2 YNFKEQ. The length of the CDR3 is 15 residues. The junction had 2 bases not matched to a gene; V was cut back by 0 bases and J by 5 bases. The CDR3, as DNA: TGTGCCAGCAGCCAAGATAGACAGGGGACCGGGGAGCTGTTTTTT. Translating gives CASSQDRQGTGELFF.

J is TRBJ2-5 and V is TRBV4-3; 7 positions match TRBD2. CDR3 size: 15 residues. CDR1 is LGHNA, CDR2 YSLEER, per germline. V shed 2 bases, J shed 5 bases, and the junction held 8 bases outside the gene matches. This chain's CDR3 is CASSQLADGGETQYF. The CDR3 DNA reads as TGCGCCAGCAGCCAACTAGCGGACGGCGGGGAGACCCAGTACTTC.